These T cell receptor beta chains were read from a single sample in a study of shared clonotypes between healthy human individuals. The repertoire was sequenced with immunoSEQ multiplex PCR; TCRdb's copy has only in-frame clones and lacks some. Among nearly 1 million clones listed, 70% to 85% were seen once. Sequenced material: memory CD4+ T cells sorted from blood. All receptors derive from a man between 18 and 35 years old in good health. Each CDR3 is given with its conserved first and last residue. Fields, in order: V gene, J gene, clone size, D gene, CDR3 protein, CDR3 DNA. D genes are given only for firm matches. Clone size appears in some rows only: once, few, many, or a class for an expanded clone.

TRBV6-5	TRBJ1-2	-	-	CASSTPDGNYGYTF	TGTGCCAGCAGTACCCCAGACGGTAACTATGGCTACACCTTC
TRBV11-2	TRBJ2-1	-	TRBD2	CASSDSGGPYNEQFF	TGTGCCAGCAGCGATAGCGGGGGGCCCTACAATGAGCAGTTCTTC
TRBV7-2	TRBJ1-2	few	TRBD1	CASSSGTGRGYGYTF	TGTGCCAGCAGCTCCGGGACAGGGAGAGGGTATGGCTACACCTTC
TRBV9	TRBJ2-7	many	TRBD1	CASSVRQGAAEQYF	TGTGCCAGCAGCGTAAGACAGGGGGCGGCCGAGCAGTACTTC
TRBV18	TRBJ1-1	few	-	CASSPQDIEAFF	TGTGCCAGCTCCCCACAAGACATTGAAGCTTTCTTT
TRBV5-1	TRBJ2-5	-	TRBD2	CASSFIAGDGETQYF	TGCGCCAGCAGCTTCATAGCGGGAGATGGGGAGACCCAGTACTTC
TRBV5-1	TRBJ1-6	-	TRBD1	CASRTGTGDSPLHF	TGCGCCAGCAGGACCGGGACAGGGGATTCACCCCTCCACTTT
TRBV20-1	TRBJ1-2	-	-	CSAPTNYGYTF	TGCAGTGCTCCAACTAACTATGGCTACACCTTC
TRBV11-2	TRBJ1-1	-	-	CASSLQPGRMNTEAFF	TGTGCCAGCAGCTTACAACCCGGACGGATGAACACTGAAGCTTTCTTT
TRBV2	TRBJ1-2	-	-	CASSEEDGGLYGYTF	TGTGCCAGCAGTGAAGAGGACGGAGGACTCTATGGCTACACCTTC
TRBV9	TRBJ2-3	-	TRBD2	CASSSQLIREGRDTQYF	TGTGCCAGCAGTTCCCAGTTGATTCGGGAGGGCCGGGATACGCAGTATTTT
TRBV25-1	TRBJ1-1	-	-	CASSNWPNGEAFF	TGTGCCAGCAGTAATTGGCCAAATGGCGAAGCTTTCTTT
TRBV30	TRBJ1-4	few	-	CAWSDGLGSNEKLFF	TGTGCCTGGAGTGACGGCCTTGGGAGTAATGAAAAACTGTTTTTT
TRBV4-2	TRBJ2-7	once	-	CASSPNGGGTGEQYF	TGTGCCAGCAGCCCTAATGGCGGGGGCACGGGGGAGCAGTACTTC
TRBV28	TRBJ2-1	-	-	CASTPPGDYNEQFF	TGTGCCAGCACCCCTCCAGGGGATTACAATGAGCAGTTCTTC
TRBV7-9	TRBJ2-7	-	-	CASSRDINEQYF	TGTGCCAGTTCTAGGGACATAAACGAGCAGTACTTC
TRBV6-5	TRBJ2-2	-	-	CASSYWQGNTGELFF	TGTGCCAGCAGTTACTGGCAGGGGAACACCGGGGAGCTGTTTTTT
TRBV18	TRBJ2-3	-	-	CASSSRDTDTQYF	TGTGCCAGCTCGTCCAGGGACACAGATACGCAGTATTTT